This is a list of T cell receptor beta chains from one sample in a study of blood T cell repertoires in COVID-19. The table came from immunoSEQ multiplex PCR; TCRdb's copy has only in-frame clones and leaves some out. Of roughly 280,000 clones listed, 70% to 90% are singletons. Material for sequencing was peripheral blood. These TCRs come from a man younger than 45 with active or convalescent COVID-19. The CDR3 runs from the conserved cysteine through the conserved F or W. Each record gives: J gene, D gene, V gene, clone size, CDR3 DNA, CDR3 protein. D genes are given only for firm matches. Clone size appears in some rows only: once, few, many, or a class for an expanded clone.

TRBJ1-1	NA	TRBV6-5	NA	TGTGCCAGCAGTTACTCATTATACGACAAGAACACTGAAGCTTTCTTT	CASSYSLYDKNTEAFF
TRBJ1-2	TRBD1	TRBV9	NA	TGTGCCAGCCCCATCACAGGGGTCTATGGCTACACCTTC	CASPITGVYGYTF
TRBJ1-2	NA	TRBV4-3	NA	TGCGCCAGCAGCCAAGATAAACAGGGAGTTTATGGCTACACCTTC	CASSQDKQGVYGYTF
TRBJ1-1	TRBD1	TRBV19	NA	TGTGCCAGTAGTATTACAGGGGACACTGAAGCTTTCTTT	CASSITGDTEAFF
TRBJ2-7	TRBD1	TRBV18	NA	TGTGCCAGCTCACTCACCGGGACAGGAATCTACGAGCAGTACTTC	CASSLTGTGIYEQYF
TRBJ1-2	NA	TRBV6-2/TRBV6-3	NA	TGTGCCAGCAGTTCCGGGGTTGGCTACACCTTC	CASSSGVGYTF
TRBJ2-7	TRBD2	TRBV27	NA	TGTGCCAGCAGTCCGAGCGGGGCGTCGTACGAGCAGTACTTC	CASSPSGASYEQYF
TRBJ1-2	NA	TRBV5-1	NA	TGCGCCAGCAGCTGGACAGAAACTAACTATGGCTACACCTTC	CASSWTETNYGYTF
TRBJ2-1	TRBD1	TRBV14	NA	TGTGCCAGCAGCCAAGGGACAGGGGATTGGAATGAGCAGTTCTTC	CASSQGTGDWNEQFF
TRBJ2-2	NA	TRBV10-1	NA	TGCGCCAGCAGGGGGGGAGAACAGGGGAAGTCCAGCGGGGAGCTGTTTTTT	CASRGGEQGKSSGELFF
TRBJ1-1	NA	TRBV5-1	NA	TGCGCCAGCTCCCTGGGCTTTTCTGAAGCTTTCTTT	CASSLGFSEAFF
TRBJ1-2	NA	TRBV6-6	once	TGTGCCAGCAGTGCTACCCTCGGGGGTGGCTACACCTTC	CASSATLGGGYTF
TRBJ1-2	NA	TRBV20-1	NA	TGCAGTGCTAGTCCTGGGAGGGCCGTTAACTATGGCTACACCTTC	CSASPGRAVNYGYTF
TRBJ2-1	TRBD2	TRBV7-2	NA	TGTGCCAGCAGCTTAGGGGGGGGTATTCAATACAATGAGCAGTTCTTC	CASSLGGGIQYNEQFF
TRBJ1-1	NA	TRBV14	few	TGTGCCAGCAGCTCCACTGGGGGGGCTGAAGCTTTCTTT	CASSSTGGAEAFF
TRBJ2-1	NA	TRBV4-2	NA	TGTGCCAGCAGCTCTTCGACAGCTTACAATGAGCAGTTCTTC	CASSSSTAYNEQFF
TRBJ1-5	NA	TRBV6-2/TRBV6-3	NA	TGTGCCAGCAGTTACCGCATGGCAGTCGTTATGTCTAAGGGGTTGCATTTT	CASSYRMAVVMSKGLHF
TRBJ2-7	TRBD1	TRBV6-6	once	TGTGCCAGCAGTTCCGGACAGGTCCACGAGCAGTACTTC	CASSSGQVHEQYF
TRBJ1-2	TRBD1	TRBV4-2	NA	TGTGCCAGCAGCCAAGATAGGGACAGGGGAGGTGGCTACACCTTC	CASSQDRDRGGGYTF
TRBJ2-3	TRBD1	TRBV27	NA	TGTGCCAGCGGCGACAGGGCCCCCACAGATACGCAGTATTTT	CASGDRAPTDTQYF
TRBJ1-3	NA	TRBV19	NA	TGTGCCAGCCAACGCGGGCAATTAGACTCTGGAAACACCATATATTTT	CASQRGQLDSGNTIYF
TRBJ1-4	TRBD1	TRBV2	NA	TGTGCCAGCAGACCACTCCGGACAGGGGATGAAAAACTGTTTTTT	CASRPLRTGDEKLFF
TRBJ1-1	TRBD1	TRBV7-2	NA	TGTGCCAGCAGCCCGCGGGACAGGGGGCGATCGAACACTGAAGCTTTCTTT	CASSPRDRGRSNTEAFF
TRBJ1-1	TRBD1	TRBV23-1	NA	TGCGCCAGAAAAACCGGGACAGGGCGTTACAGCACTGAAGCTTTCTTT	CARKTGTGRYSTEAFF
TRBJ1-2	TRBD1	TRBV13	NA	TGTGCCAGCACCTTACCCGGGACAGGGGATGGCTACACCTTC	CASTLPGTGDGYTF
TRBJ1-2	NA	TRBV2	NA	TGTGCCAGCAGCCCCGGACAGTCTAACTATGGCTACACCTTC	CASSPGQSNYGYTF